Sequencing of this T cell receptor (beta chain) was carried out in a study of blood T cell repertoires in COVID-19. The table came from immunoSEQ multiplex PCR; TCRdb's copy has only in-frame clones and leaves some out. Here the sample spans approximately 230,000 clones, about four fifths being singletons. V lost 3 bases and J lost 5, with 7 bases in between. Germline V gene sequence: CDR1 LNHDA, CDR2 SQIVND (reference sequence). This CDR3 region has 12 residues. This clone was seen a single time. The clonotype originates from a man older than 75 with acute or convalescent COVID-19. The gene calls are TRBV19 and TRBJ1-2; tentative D call: TRBD1 (6 bases). The specimen sequenced was peripheral blood. CDR3 nucleotide sequence: TGTGCCAGTAGTATGCAGGGGTATGGCTACACCTTC. It is translated as CASSMQGYGYTF.